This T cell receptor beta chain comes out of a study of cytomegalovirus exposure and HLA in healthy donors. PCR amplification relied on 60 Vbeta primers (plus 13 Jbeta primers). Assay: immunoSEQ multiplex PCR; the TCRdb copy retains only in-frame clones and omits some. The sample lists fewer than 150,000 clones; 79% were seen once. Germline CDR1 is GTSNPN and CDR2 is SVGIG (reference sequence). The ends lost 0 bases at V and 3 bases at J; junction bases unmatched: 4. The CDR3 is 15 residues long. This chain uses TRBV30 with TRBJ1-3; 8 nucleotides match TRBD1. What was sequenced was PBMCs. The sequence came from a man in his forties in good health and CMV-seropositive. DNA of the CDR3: TGTGCCTGGAGTGTACGCAGGGGGCTTGGAAACACCATATATTTT. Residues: CAWSVRRGLGNTIYF.